These T cell receptor beta chains were read from a single sample in a study of PD-1 blockade in classical Hodgkin lymphoma. This table comes from immunoSEQ multiplex PCR, and its TCRdb copy is limited to in-frame clones, with some not included. The sample has over 25,000 clones, 85% to 90% seen once; the top ten hold roughly 2.5%. Material: peripheral blood mononuclear cells (PBMCs), obtained at baseline. Receptor source: a human donor with classical Hodgkin lymphoma. Both conserved end residues are part of each CDR3. Fields, in order: J gene, clone size, D gene, V gene, CDR3 DNA, CDR3 protein. D genes are given only for firm matches. Size values are once, few and many counts, or a class for expanded clones, and some rows have none.

j_gene: TRBJ2-5; abundance: .; d_gene: TRBD2; v_gene: TRBV5-1; CDR3nt: TGCGCCAGCAGCTCCGGGGGGGAAGAGACCCAGTACTTC; CDR3aa: CASSSGGEETQYF
j_gene: TRBJ2-3; abundance: once; d_gene: TRBD2; v_gene: TRBV19; CDR3nt: TGTGCCAGTGCGCTTCCAGGCCCTAGCGGGGAAGTAGATACGCAGTATTTT; CDR3aa: CASALPGPSGEVDTQYF
j_gene: TRBJ1-3; abundance: .; d_gene: .; v_gene: TRBV9; CDR3nt: TGTGCCAGCAGCGTAGCGGGTCAGAAAAACACCATATATTTT; CDR3aa: CASSVAGQKNTIYF
j_gene: TRBJ2-3; abundance: .; d_gene: TRBD2; v_gene: TRBV2; CDR3nt: TGTGCCAGCAGTGCGACTAGCGGGGGGTTTCCGGGAGATACGCAGTATTTT; CDR3aa: CASSATSGGFPGDTQYF
j_gene: TRBJ2-7; abundance: .; d_gene: .; v_gene: TRBV27; CDR3nt: TGTGCCAGCCGGGCTTGGGGGGCCGTATACGAGCAGTACTTC; CDR3aa: CASRAWGAVYEQYF
j_gene: TRBJ1-2; abundance: .; d_gene: .; v_gene: TRBV5-4; CDR3nt: TGTGCCAGCAGCAACCCCTCCTCTAACTATGGCTACACCTTC; CDR3aa: CASSNPSSNYGYTF
j_gene: TRBJ1-2; abundance: .; d_gene: .; v_gene: TRBV6-4; CDR3nt: TGTGCCAGCAGTGACTCTGCAAGCCTCTGGGTACCCTTC; CDR3aa: CASSDSASLWVPF
j_gene: TRBJ1-5; abundance: .; d_gene: .; v_gene: TRBV30; CDR3nt: TGTGCCTGGAGTGTGGGTTTCAATCAGCCCCAGCATTTT; CDR3aa: CAWSVGFNQPQHF
j_gene: TRBJ1-1; abundance: .; d_gene: TRBD1; v_gene: TRBV19; CDR3nt: TGTGCCAGTAGTATACCCCCCGTCAACAGGGGGCGTACTGAAGCTTTCTTT; CDR3aa: CASSIPPVNRGRTEAFF
j_gene: TRBJ1-1; abundance: .; d_gene: .; v_gene: TRBV5-1; CDR3nt: TGCGCCAGCAGCCCGGGGGCCGGAATGAACACTGAAGCTTTCTTT; CDR3aa: CASSPGAGMNTEAFF
j_gene: TRBJ2-3; abundance: .; d_gene: .; v_gene: TRBV5-1; CDR3nt: TGCGCCAGCAGCCCCAACACAGATACGCAGTATTTT; CDR3aa: CASSPNTDTQYF
j_gene: TRBJ2-7; abundance: .; d_gene: .; v_gene: TRBV4-2; CDR3nt: TGTGCCAGCAGCCAAGATTTCCTGAAATACGAGCAGTACTTC; CDR3aa: CASSQDFLKYEQYF
j_gene: TRBJ2-7; abundance: .; d_gene: TRBD1; v_gene: TRBV15; CDR3nt: TGTGCCACCAGCAGAGGCTTAATGGGACAGGGGACGGGCGAGCAGTACTTC; CDR3aa: CATSRGLMGQGTGEQYF
j_gene: TRBJ2-1; abundance: .; d_gene: TRBD1; v_gene: TRBV5-5; CDR3nt: TGTGCCAGCAGCTTGGGCACGTGGTCAGGGGGCGTGGAGCAGTTCTTC; CDR3aa: CASSLGTWSGGVEQFF
j_gene: TRBJ1-2; abundance: .; d_gene: .; v_gene: TRBV19; CDR3nt: TGTGCCAGTAGTATTTTGGGAACCTATGGCTACACCTTC; CDR3aa: CASSILGTYGYTF
j_gene: TRBJ2-5; abundance: .; d_gene: .; v_gene: TRBV9; CDR3nt: TGTGCCAGCAGCGCCACCGGGGCTAAAGAGACCCAGTACTTC; CDR3aa: CASSATGAKETQYF
j_gene: TRBJ2-2; abundance: .; d_gene: .; v_gene: TRBV5-1; CDR3nt: TGCGCCAGCAGCCTTGGGGCGAACACCGGGGAGCTGTTTTTT; CDR3aa: CASSLGANTGELFF
j_gene: TRBJ2-1; abundance: .; d_gene: TRBD2; v_gene: TRBV27; CDR3nt: TGTGCCAGCAATGTACGGACTAGCGGGAGGGATATCGATGAGCAGTTCTTC; CDR3aa: CASNVRTSGRDIDEQFF
j_gene: TRBJ1-2; abundance: .; d_gene: .; v_gene: TRBV14; CDR3nt: TGTGCCAGCAGCCAAGTCAGAGAAGGCTACACCTTC; CDR3aa: CASSQVREGYTF
j_gene: TRBJ2-1; abundance: .; d_gene: .; v_gene: TRBV6-6; CDR3nt: TGTGCCAGCAGTGCGACAGGCCGGTCCTACAATGAGCAGTTCTTC; CDR3aa: CASSATGRSYNEQFF
j_gene: TRBJ1-2; abundance: .; d_gene: .; v_gene: TRBV7-8; CDR3nt: TGTGCCAGCAGCTTAGTCGTGGCGGAGGGGCGAGGTGGCTACACCTTC; CDR3aa: CASSLVVAEGRGGYTF
j_gene: TRBJ2-7; abundance: .; d_gene: TRBD1; v_gene: TRBV7-8; CDR3nt: TGTGCCAGCAGCTTAGGGGACAGGGGGATCTACGAGCAGTACTTC; CDR3aa: CASSLGDRGIYEQYF
j_gene: TRBJ2-3; abundance: .; d_gene: TRBD2; v_gene: TRBV5-1; CDR3nt: TGCGCCAGCAGCTCGGGACTAGCGGGGGGCGCATCCAGAGATACGCAGTATTTT; CDR3aa: CASSSGLAGGASRDTQYF
j_gene: TRBJ2-1; abundance: .; d_gene: .; v_gene: TRBV7-9; CDR3nt: TGTGCCAGCAGCTTAGAGGGGAGCCGCGAAAATGAGCAGTTCTTC; CDR3aa: CASSLEGSRENEQFF
j_gene: TRBJ1-1; abundance: .; d_gene: .; v_gene: TRBV7-8; CDR3nt: TGTGCCAGCAGCCCGGATCTAGACACTGAAGCTTTCTTT; CDR3aa: CASSPDLDTEAFF
j_gene: TRBJ1-6; abundance: .; d_gene: TRBD1; v_gene: TRBV19; CDR3nt: TGTGCCAGTAGTATAGCAACAGGGGGGAATTCACCCCTCCACTTT; CDR3aa: CASSIATGGNSPLHF
j_gene: TRBJ2-2; abundance: .; d_gene: .; v_gene: TRBV7-9; CDR3nt: TGTGCCAGCAGCCCCATTCGCGGGGAGCTGTTTTTT; CDR3aa: CASSPIRGELFF
j_gene: TRBJ1-1; abundance: .; d_gene: .; v_gene: TRBV5-1; CDR3nt: TGCGCCAGCAGCTTGGAGGCAGGGACCACTGAAGCTTTCTTT; CDR3aa: CASSLEAGTTEAFF
j_gene: TRBJ1-1; abundance: few; d_gene: .; v_gene: TRBV11-2; CDR3nt: TGTGCCAGCAGCCCTATCACTGGAAACACTGAAGCTTTCTTT; CDR3aa: CASSPITGNTEAFF
j_gene: TRBJ2-5; abundance: .; d_gene: TRBD2; v_gene: TRBV7-2; CDR3nt: TGTGCCAGCAGCCGCGCTAGCGGTCAAGAGACCCAGTACTTC; CDR3aa: CASSRASGQETQYF
j_gene: TRBJ1-1; abundance: .; d_gene: .; v_gene: TRBV7-3; CDR3nt: TGTGCCAGCAGCTTAATGGGGATCACAGGTCCAATGAACACTGAAGCTTTCTTT; CDR3aa: CASSLMGITGPMNTEAFF
j_gene: TRBJ2-2; abundance: .; d_gene: .; v_gene: TRBV7-6; CDR3nt: TGTGCCAGCAGCCCAGGACACGGGGGGGAGCTGTTTTTT; CDR3aa: CASSPGHGGELFF
j_gene: TRBJ2-2; abundance: .; d_gene: .; v_gene: TRBV7-7; CDR3nt: TGTGCTAGCAGCTTAGGGGCCGGCGGGGAGCTGTTTTTT; CDR3aa: CASSLGAGGELFF
j_gene: TRBJ1-2; abundance: .; d_gene: .; v_gene: TRBV19; CDR3nt: TGTGCCAGTAGTGGGTGGATGGGTGATAACTATGGCTACACCTTC; CDR3aa: CASSGWMGDNYGYTF
j_gene: TRBJ2-2; abundance: .; d_gene: .; v_gene: TRBV27; CDR3nt: TGTGCCAGCAGTCCCCCTTTCACCGGGGAGCTGTTTTTT; CDR3aa: CASSPPFTGELFF
j_gene: TRBJ2-5; abundance: few; d_gene: .; v_gene: TRBV4-2; CDR3nt: TGTGCCAGCAGCCAAGATGTGAGCCCGCAAGAGACCCAGTACTTC; CDR3aa: CASSQDVSPQETQYF
j_gene: TRBJ1-2; abundance: .; d_gene: .; v_gene: TRBV4-1; CDR3nt: TGCGCCAGCAGCCAAGTAGGGGACTATGGCTACACCTTC; CDR3aa: CASSQVGDYGYTF
j_gene: TRBJ1-1; abundance: .; d_gene: .; v_gene: TRBV14; CDR3nt: TGTGCCAGCAGCCGCTACAGTACCCTGAACACTGAAGCTTTCTTT; CDR3aa: CASSRYSTLNTEAFF
j_gene: TRBJ1-1; abundance: .; d_gene: .; v_gene: TRBV19; CDR3nt: TGTGCCAGTGGGAGGGACCGCGACACTGAAGCTTTCTTT; CDR3aa: CASGRDRDTEAFF
j_gene: TRBJ1-3; abundance: .; d_gene: .; v_gene: TRBV7-2; CDR3nt: TGTGCCAGCAGCGCGGGGGGGGCTGGTGGAAACACCATATATTTT; CDR3aa: CASSAGGAGGNTIYF
j_gene: TRBJ2-1; abundance: .; d_gene: .; v_gene: TRBV5-1; CDR3nt: TGCGCCAGCAGCTTGATGGGTCCCTACAATGAGCAGTTCTTC; CDR3aa: CASSLMGPYNEQFF
j_gene: TRBJ2-5; abundance: .; d_gene: .; v_gene: TRBV7-9; CDR3nt: TGTGCCAGCAGCTACAGGGTCCAAGAGACCCAGTACTTC; CDR3aa: CASSYRVQETQYF
j_gene: TRBJ2-1; abundance: .; d_gene: .; v_gene: TRBV2; CDR3nt: TGTGCCAGCAGTGAAGGGCAAGTTGGAAATGAGCAGTTCTTC; CDR3aa: CASSEGQVGNEQFF
j_gene: TRBJ1-3; abundance: .; d_gene: .; v_gene: TRBV5-1; CDR3nt: TGCGCCAGCAGCTTGGGACAGGGAAACACCATATATTTT; CDR3aa: CASSLGQGNTIYF
j_gene: TRBJ2-1; abundance: .; d_gene: .; v_gene: TRBV6-1; CDR3nt: TGTGCCAGCAGTGCCCGACTGACCGTCTCCTACAATGAGCAGTTCTTC; CDR3aa: CASSARLTVSYNEQFF
j_gene: TRBJ1-2; abundance: .; d_gene: .; v_gene: TRBV5-1; CDR3nt: TGCGCCAGCAGCCCCGACGAAAACTATGGCTACACCTTC; CDR3aa: CASSPDENYGYTF
j_gene: TRBJ2-3; abundance: .; d_gene: .; v_gene: TRBV5-1; CDR3nt: TGCGCCAGCAGCTGGAATATAGGCACAGATACGCAGTATTTT; CDR3aa: CASSWNIGTDTQYF
j_gene: TRBJ1-4; abundance: .; d_gene: .; v_gene: TRBV2; CDR3nt: TGTGCCAGCATTCGACAGGAGAATGAAAAACTGTTTTTT; CDR3aa: CASIRQENEKLFF
j_gene: TRBJ1-2; abundance: .; d_gene: TRBD1; v_gene: TRBV6-5; CDR3nt: TGTGCCAGCAGATTGGGACAGAACTATGGCTACACCTTC; CDR3aa: CASRLGQNYGYTF
j_gene: TRBJ2-4; abundance: .; d_gene: TRBD2; v_gene: TRBV4-3; CDR3nt: TGCGCCAGCAGCCAAGAGACAGGCGGGGGGCTACCAGCCAAAAACATTCAGTACTTC; CDR3aa: CASSQETGGGLPAKNIQYF
j_gene: TRBJ2-1; abundance: .; d_gene: TRBD2; v_gene: TRBV7-9; CDR3nt: TGTGCCAGCAGCCCCAGCACTCCTCGCGGGGGGGCCAATGAGCAGTTCTTC; CDR3aa: CASSPSTPRGGANEQFF
j_gene: TRBJ1-2; abundance: once; d_gene: .; v_gene: TRBV18; CDR3nt: TGTGCCAGCTCGCCCGGGAGTCCCTATGGCTACACCTTC; CDR3aa: CASSPGSPYGYTF
j_gene: TRBJ2-7; abundance: once; d_gene: TRBD1; v_gene: TRBV5-1; CDR3nt: TGCGCCAGCAGCTTGCTCGGGACAGGTGGCTACGAGCAGTACTTC; CDR3aa: CASSLLGTGGYEQYF
j_gene: TRBJ1-2; abundance: .; d_gene: .; v_gene: TRBV14; CDR3nt: TGTGCCAGCAGCCAAGGGCAGCCACCTAACTATGGCTACACCTTC; CDR3aa: CASSQGQPPNYGYTF